The 12 T cell receptor beta chains presented below share a single source sample, sequenced in a study of PD-L1 blockade in urothelial cancer. Repertoires were generated with immunoSEQ multiplex PCR, while TCRdb's copy carries only in-frame clones and drops some. The sample includes under 20,000 clones, around 86% of them seen just once. The time point here: peripheral blood 6 weeks after treatment start. This specimen consisted of PBMCs, obtained around atezolizumab (anti-PD-L1) treatment. These TCRs come from a man aged 50-59 years with urothelial cancer.

The chain recombines TRBV7-9 with TRBJ2-6, with 8 positions matching TRBD1. The CDR3 contains 17 residues. Germline trimming cut 6 bases from V and 0 bases from J; bases unmatched to any gene: 7. From germline, CDR1 is SEHNR and CDR2 FQNEAQ (reference sequence). The CDR3 spells CASSLLTGGSGANVLTF. The DNA of the CDR3 is TGTGCCAGCAGTCTTCTAACAGGGGGCTCTGGGGCCAACGTCCTGACTTTC.

In its sample, this clone was seen once. CDR3 DNA: TGTGCCAGCAGTACCACCAGGGCCCCTCAGCCCCAGCATTTT. It specifies CASSTTRAPQPQHF. The chain couples TRBV27 to TRBJ1-5; D may be TRBD1 (5 bases). V was clipped by 5 bases and J by 6 bases, with 14 bases between them. The CDR3 contains 14 residues. Germline CDR1 and CDR2: MNHEY and SMNVEV (reference sequence).

The chain uses TRBV6-1 and TRBJ1-5, with TRBD1 identical over 8 bases. CDR3 length: 13 residues. The junction had 4 bases not matched to a gene; V was cut back by 7 bases and J by 5 bases. Germline V gene data show CDR1 as MNHNS and CDR2 as SASEGT. CDR3 nucleotide sequence: TGTGCCAGCACAGGGGGCTTGGATCAGCCCCAGCATTTT. The encoded protein is CASTGGLDQPQHF.

The rearrangement uses TRBV28 and TRBJ1-3; weak D call: TRBD1 (5 bases). With 3 bases removed from V and 8 bases from J, the gap between germline ends came to 17 bases. The CDR3 spans 15 residues. CDR1 and CDR2 from the germline V gene are MDHEN and SYDVKM. This CDR3 reads CASSFYGREVDTIYF. The CDR3 DNA follows: TGTGCCAGCAGTTTCTATGGCAGGGAAGTAGACACCATATATTTT.

As regards this clone: The junction shows a germline mismatch at one end, possibly a read error. CDR3 DNA sequence: TGTGCTAGCAGCCCGGGGGTTTTGGGAGAGACCCAGTACTTC. It translates to CASSPGVLGETQYF. The chain couples TRBV7-7 to TRBJ2-5, with D possibly being TRBD2 (6 bases). Germline CDR1 is SSHAT and CDR2 is FNYEAQ (reference sequence). The CDR3 has 14 residues. Supplemented by reference TRBV7-7 and TRBJ2-5, the full variable domain reads GAGVSQSPRYKVTKRGQDVTLRCDPISSHATLYWYQQALGQGPEFLTYFNYEAQPDKSGLPSDRFSAERPEGSISTLTIQRTEQRDSAMYRCASSPGVLGETQYFGPGTRLLVL.

The rearrangement uses TRBV7-6 and TRBJ1-1; the D is unclear. The CDR3 runs 14 residues. CDR1 and CDR2 (germline): SGHVS, FNYEAQ. Trimming cost V 1 base and J 4 bases, with 10 bases left between them. DNA of the CDR3: TGTGCCAGCAGCTTAGGATCCGGTATCACTGAAGCTTTCTTT. Its protein product is CASSLGSGITEAFF.

The chain links TRBV27 to TRBJ2-2, with D uncertain. The CDR3 sequence is 14 residues long. Germline values: CDR1 MNHEY, CDR2 SMNVEV (reference sequence). V was shortened by 3 bases and J by 2 bases, with 7 bases between the two germline ends. Here the CDR3 reads CASSFFLNTGELFF. DNA for the CDR3: TGTGCCAGCAGTTTTTTTCTTAACACCGGGGAGCTGTTTTTT.

Written as DNA, the CDR3 is TGTGCCAGCAGCCCCCCCGAGGGACAGGGACATCGAAGGACAGATACGCAGTATTTT. This encodes CASSPPEGQGHRRTDTQYF. This rearrangement joins TRBV6-7 to TRBJ2-3; TRBD1 matches at 9 bases. TRBV6-7 falls under the ORF class, with uncertain function. The V gene end was trimmed by 6 bases and the J gene end by 3 bases; junction bases not matched to a gene: 19. This CDR3 has 19 amino acids.

The chain carries TRBV27 and TRBJ1-3; D remains unclear. With 1 base removed from V and 3 bases from J, the gap between germline ends came to 4 bases. CDR3 size: 13 residues. Per germline, CDR1 MNHEY and CDR2 SMNVEV (reference sequence). The CDR3 DNA sequence: TGTGCCAGCAGTTTATACGGTGGAAACACCATATATTTT. Translating gives CASSLYGGNTIYF.

CDR3 nucleotide sequence: TGTGCCAGCAGCTTGGGGCCCAGCGGGGGAGAGCAGTTCTTC. This sequence encodes CASSLGPSGGEQFF. The gene calls are TRBV7-2 and TRBJ2-1, with 8 nucleotides matching TRBD2. The CDR3 spans 14 residues. Per the germline V gene, CDR1 is SGHTA and CDR2 is FQGNSA. Trimming at V came to 3 bases and at J to 10 bases, leaving 8 bases not matched to a gene.

J is TRBJ2-3 and V is TRBV27; D call uncertain. CDR1 and CDR2 (germline): MNHEY, SMNVEV (reference sequence). Trimming removed 3 bases from V and 0 bases from J, with 10 bases in between. This CDR3 comprises 15 residues. The CDR3 loop is CASSFLRPSTDTQYF. The CDR3 nucleotides read TGTGCCAGCAGTTTCCTACGCCCCAGCACAGATACGCAGTATTTT.

The CDR3 region is CASSVSSGGLTGELFF. In DNA form, the CDR3 reads TGTGCCAGCAGCGTATCCAGCGGGGGCCTCACCGGGGAGCTGTTTTTT. The chain couples TRBV9 to TRBJ2-2, with 8 bases identical to TRBD2. In germline, CDR1 is SGDLS, CDR2 YYNGEE. V lost 1 base and J lost 4; bases outside the gene matches: 6. The CDR3 runs 16 residues.